What follows is one T cell receptor beta chain and its context. Its target antigen remains unknown. No clone much larger than this one lies a single base away; base qualities are absent. This sample is part of a study of CD8 T cells in Susac syndrome (dated by TCRdb to about 2019). Regarding the complete study: Of the Susac syndrome patients who were sequenced, six had clinically active disease and 8 or 9 were in clinical remission. The study used repertoire sequencing to test whether antigen drove CD8+ T cell activation and differentiation in Susac syndrome. Susac syndrome patients were therapy-naive, on corticosteroids (some also receiving IVIg), or on IVIg alone at blood withdrawal. Clonality of the CD8+ T cell repertoire was compared between about a dozen healthy donors, approximately 14 Susac syndrome patients and approximately 16 multiple sclerosis patients.

CDR1 and CDR2 are read off the germline V gene as SQVTM and ANQGSEA. The CDR3 sequence holds 14 residues, the cysteine and phenylalanine included. Just CDR3 DNA is preserved here, 42 bases in frame from base 1. The junction shows trimming of 7 bases on V and 8 bases on J, plus 21 bases between the germline ends. RNA was extracted using the RNeasy kit, and about 0.45 to 1 microgram was reverse transcribed with random hexamers. TCR beta CDR3 regions were amplified with the immunoSEQ multiplex PCR assay covering 54 Vbeta and 13 Jbeta segments. PCR amplification bias was corrected using a synthetic template baseline for primer optimization and computational correction. Processing in the source paper ran as follows. Reads were assigned to V, D and J genes according to IMGT and analyzed in immunoSEQ Analyzer, with only productive sequences retained. Clonality was computed as one minus Shannon entropy normalized by log2 of the number of productive unique sequences. Public and private clones were assessed among the 100 most prevalent clones of each patient and control. A clone was defined as Susac-specific if it was absent from the healthy and MS cohorts, from over 1,000 published viral clones and from other ImmuneACCESS disease sequences. Starting from the raw public reads, TCRdb applied fastp trimming at Q25, assembled clones with MiXCR and retained in-frame beta chains. Entries are consolidated by CDR3 protein sequence, retaining the most common genes and DNA. What appears here as the V and J calls and clone size reflects TCRdb's work, not the paper's. The sample has 56,000 or so distinct CDR3 sequences on record, about 95% of them singletons. The ten largest clonotypes hold less than 0.9% of the sample.

What the study reported, not specific to this receptor: Approximately 15 Susac-specific public clones were identified in the total CD8+ repertoire, and five Susac-specific public clones were identified in the CD8+ TEMRA repertoire. The study acknowledged that relatively few individuals were included in the TCR sequencing and HLA analysis. Clonal expansion was observed in Susac syndrome CD8+ repertoires, with the highest expansion in CD8+ TEMRA cells and greater expansion in clinically active than in remitting patients.

Peripheral blood CD8+ and CD4+ T cells from healthy donors, Susac syndrome patients and multiple sclerosis patients were profiled by high-throughput TCR beta sequencing. Recently defined diagnostic criteria for definite or probable disease were met by the Susac syndrome patients. Bulk CD8+ and CD4+ T cells were purified by magnetic negative isolation, whereas CD8+ TEMRA cells were enriched by FACS. Blood was collected in EDTA tubes and processed within 24 hours, with PBMCs isolated through density gradient centrifugation. PBMCs intended for TCR sequencing were frozen in liquid nitrogen and were later thawed in a 37 degrees C water bath. A purity of at least 90% was achieved for sorted or isolated CD4+, CD8+ and CD8+ TEMRA cells.

The chain employs TRBV29-1 and TRBJ2-1; the D gene assignment is ambiguous. The sequenced sample consisted of CD8+ T cells from PBMCs. The origin of this receptor is a human donor with Susac syndrome. The sequenced DNA: TGCAGCGCCGGAATGGACCCTAACTTGGATGAGCAGTTCTTC. This translates into CSAGMDPNLDEQFF.